The present entry profiles one T cell receptor beta chain with its context. It lacks a known antigen. The input lacks base qualities; no much larger clone sits a single base away. For sequencing, an Illumina NovaSeq 6000 was employed. TCRalpha and TCRbeta cDNA libraries were constructed by 5'RACE with constant-segment primers, with sample barcodes and unique molecular identifiers being introduced. RNA was extracted from every sample with Trizol reagent. Amplification of the libraries took two PCR steps, and the second step added a second sample barcode plus Illumina TruSeq adapters. Libraries were sequenced on an Illumina NovaSeq with 2 x 150 bp paired-end reads. As for the original processing: The reads were demultiplexed and collapsed into UMI-guided consensus sequences using migec v1.2.7. Using mixcr v2.1.11, UMI consensuses were aligned to TRA and TRB V and J templates and then assembled into clonotypes. Clonotypes were classified as expanded or contracted when called significant by both edgeR and NoisET, with noise models trained on biological replicates. For edgeR calls, a false discovery rate-adjusted p below 0.01 and a log2 fold-change threshold of 1 were applied. PCA with hierarchical clustering of max-normalized trajectories of the 1000 most abundant clonotypes was used as exploratory dynamics analysis. The CD4 or CD8 phenotype of responding clones was assigned using the separately sequenced CD4+ and CD8+ repertoires. TCRdb passed the public sequencing reads through fastp at Q25 and MiXCR, retaining productive beta sequences. Every entry covers one CDR3 protein and lists the most common genes and DNA from its rows. Here the V and J calls rest on TCRdb's processing, not on the authors' analysis. The sample contains roughly 110,000 distinct CDR3 sequences, 22% of them found a single time. The ten largest clonotypes hold approximately 40% of the sample.

This record comes from a study of T-cell memory formation after mild COVID-19 (dated by TCRdb to 2020 to 2023). With regard to the full study: TCR sequence clusters from the two donors were found to be largely donor specific. In a couple of donors, T-cell clones that expanded and contracted after mild COVID-19 were tracked by sequencing TCRalpha and TCRbeta repertoires over time. Two young, previously healthy adult volunteers, one female and one male, were included in the cohort. Results the study describes overall, beyond this receptor: The study included only a couple of mild cases, and larger cohorts that include severe cases with pre-infection samples were judged to be necessary. Contracting CD4+ clones were found mainly in CM and EM memory subsets, while CD8+ clones were enriched in EMRA. Some responding clones were detected in pre-infection memory, which suggested that pre-existing cross-reactive memory T cells had joined the SARS-CoV-2 response. The second-wave clones that peaked on day 37 were not confirmed to be SARS-CoV-2 specific. Balanced CD4/CD8 phenotypes were observed for clones contracting from day 15 to 85, whereas a bias towards CD4+ was observed for a second wave of clones expanding from day 15 to 37.

PBMCs were isolated by Ficoll-Paque density gradient centrifugation. The trim is 4 bases for V and 4 bases for J, with a gap of 14 bases between the germline ends. The germline V gene sets CDR1 to SGDLS and CDR2 to YYNGEE. Measured from the cysteine to the phenylalanine, the CDR3 is 14 residues long. Just CDR3 DNA is preserved here, 42 bases in frame from base 1. The source is a man between 18 and 35 years old who had mild COVID-19 (a few samples of this study predate the infection). The sample titles of this study are shuffled in the database, so cell type and time point are left out; the donor was told from shared clones. Sequencing was performed on PBMCs or a T cell subset sorted from them (not recorded which). The rearrangement combines TRBV9 with TRBJ1-2; D gene: possibly TRBD1, on 6 matching bases. The encoded CDR3 is CASSLGGQIYGYTF. The DNA sequence is given as TGTGCCAGCAGCCTGGGGGGGCAGATCTATGGCTACACCTTC.